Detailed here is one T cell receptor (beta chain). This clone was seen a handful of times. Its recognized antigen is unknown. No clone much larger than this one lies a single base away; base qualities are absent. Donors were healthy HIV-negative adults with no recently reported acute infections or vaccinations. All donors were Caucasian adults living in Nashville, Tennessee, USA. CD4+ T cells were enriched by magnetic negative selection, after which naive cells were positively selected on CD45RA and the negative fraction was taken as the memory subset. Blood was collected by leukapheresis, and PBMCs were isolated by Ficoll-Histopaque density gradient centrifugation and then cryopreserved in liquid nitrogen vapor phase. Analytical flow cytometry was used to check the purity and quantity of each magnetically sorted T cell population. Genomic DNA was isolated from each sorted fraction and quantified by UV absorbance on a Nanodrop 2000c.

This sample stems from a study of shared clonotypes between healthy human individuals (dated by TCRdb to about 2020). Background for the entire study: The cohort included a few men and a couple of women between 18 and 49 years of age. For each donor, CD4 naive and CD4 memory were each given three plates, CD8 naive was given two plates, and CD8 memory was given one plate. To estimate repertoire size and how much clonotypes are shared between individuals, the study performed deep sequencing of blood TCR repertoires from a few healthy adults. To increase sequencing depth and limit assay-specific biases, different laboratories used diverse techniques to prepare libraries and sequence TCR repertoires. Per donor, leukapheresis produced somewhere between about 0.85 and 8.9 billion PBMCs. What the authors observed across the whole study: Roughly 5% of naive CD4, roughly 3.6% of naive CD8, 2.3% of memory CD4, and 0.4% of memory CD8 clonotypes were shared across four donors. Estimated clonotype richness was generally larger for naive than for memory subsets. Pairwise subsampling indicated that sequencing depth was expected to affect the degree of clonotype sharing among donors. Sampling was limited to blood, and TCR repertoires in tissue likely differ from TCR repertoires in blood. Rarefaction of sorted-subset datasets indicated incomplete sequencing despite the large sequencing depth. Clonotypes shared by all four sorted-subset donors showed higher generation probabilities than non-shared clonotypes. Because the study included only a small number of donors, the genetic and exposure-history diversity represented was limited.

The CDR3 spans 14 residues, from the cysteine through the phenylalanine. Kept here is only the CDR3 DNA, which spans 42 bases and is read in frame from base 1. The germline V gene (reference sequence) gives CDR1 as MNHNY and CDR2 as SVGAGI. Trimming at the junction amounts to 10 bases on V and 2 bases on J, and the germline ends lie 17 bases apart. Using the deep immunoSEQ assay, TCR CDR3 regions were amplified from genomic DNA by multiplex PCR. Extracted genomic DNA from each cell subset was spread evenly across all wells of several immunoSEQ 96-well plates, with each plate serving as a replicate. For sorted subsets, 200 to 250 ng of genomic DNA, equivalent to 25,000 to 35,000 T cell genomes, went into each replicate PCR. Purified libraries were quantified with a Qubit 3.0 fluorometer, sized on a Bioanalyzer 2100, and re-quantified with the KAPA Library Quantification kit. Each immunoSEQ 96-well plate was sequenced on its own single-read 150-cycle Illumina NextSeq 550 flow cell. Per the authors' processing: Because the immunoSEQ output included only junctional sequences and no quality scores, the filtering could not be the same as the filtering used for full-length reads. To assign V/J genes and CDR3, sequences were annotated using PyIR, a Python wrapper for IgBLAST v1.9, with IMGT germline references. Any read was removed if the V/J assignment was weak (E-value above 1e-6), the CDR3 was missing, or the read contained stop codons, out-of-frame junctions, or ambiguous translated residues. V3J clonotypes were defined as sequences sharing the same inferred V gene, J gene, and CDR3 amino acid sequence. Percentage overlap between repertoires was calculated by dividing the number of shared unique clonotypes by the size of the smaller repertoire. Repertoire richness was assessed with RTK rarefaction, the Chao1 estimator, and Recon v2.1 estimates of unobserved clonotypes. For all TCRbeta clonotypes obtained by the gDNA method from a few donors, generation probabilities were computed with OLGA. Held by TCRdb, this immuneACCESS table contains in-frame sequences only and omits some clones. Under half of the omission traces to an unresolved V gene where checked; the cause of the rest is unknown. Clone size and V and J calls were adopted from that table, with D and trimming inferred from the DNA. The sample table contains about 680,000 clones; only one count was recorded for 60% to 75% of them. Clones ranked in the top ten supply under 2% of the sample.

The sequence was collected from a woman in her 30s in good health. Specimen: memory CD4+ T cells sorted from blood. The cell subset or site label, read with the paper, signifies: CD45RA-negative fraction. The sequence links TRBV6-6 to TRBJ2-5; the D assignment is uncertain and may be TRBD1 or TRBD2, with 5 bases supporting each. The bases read TGTGCCACCCGACGAGGGACGGGACAAGAGACCCAGTACTTC. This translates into CATRRGTGQETQYF.